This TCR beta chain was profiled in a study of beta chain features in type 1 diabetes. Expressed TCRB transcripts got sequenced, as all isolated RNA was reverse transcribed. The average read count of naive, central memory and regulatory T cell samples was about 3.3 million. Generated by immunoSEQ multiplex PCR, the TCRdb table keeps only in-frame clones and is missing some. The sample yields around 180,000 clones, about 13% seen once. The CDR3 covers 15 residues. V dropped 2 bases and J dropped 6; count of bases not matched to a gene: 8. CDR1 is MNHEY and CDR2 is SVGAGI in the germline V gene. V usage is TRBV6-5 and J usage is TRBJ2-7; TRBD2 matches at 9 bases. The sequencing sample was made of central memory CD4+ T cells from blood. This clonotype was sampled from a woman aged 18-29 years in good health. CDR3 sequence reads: CASSYTAGGPREQYF. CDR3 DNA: TGTGCCAGCAGTTACACTGCGGGAGGGCCCCGCGAGCAGTACTTC.